The 20 T cell receptor beta chains below all came from one sample that was sequenced in a study of blood T cell repertoires in COVID-19. Method: immunoSEQ multiplex PCR; TCRdb's copy keeps in-frame clones and lacks some. There are over 150,000 clones in the sample; around 90% occur only once, and roughly 5% lies in the top ten. Sequencing used peripheral blood. All receptors come from a man between 18 and 29 years old with COVID-19, enrolled during active disease.

This rearrangement joins TRBV5-6 to TRBJ1-5; the D gene is possibly TRBD1 (5 bases). CDR1 and CDR2 from the germline V gene are SGHDT and YYEEEE. This CDR3 has 13 residues. V lost 0 bases and J lost 4, with 5 bases in between. CDR3 loop: CASSLGQNQPQHF. The CDR3 DNA reads as TGTGCCAGCAGCTTGGGACAGAATCAGCCCCAGCATTTT.

This chain uses TRBV28 with TRBJ2-7, with 9 bases fitting TRBD1. V lost 7 bases to trimming and J lost 5 bases; unmatched junction nucleotides: 9. This CDR3 is 14 amino acids long. The V gene's germline CDR1 is MDHEN and CDR2 SYDVKM. DNA for the CDR3: TGTGCCAGCAACACAGGGGGCTTATCAAACGAGCAGTACTTC. The encoded protein is CASNTGGLSNEQYF.

The rearrangement uses TRBV10-3 and TRBJ2-3; the match to TRBD2 covers 8 bases. CDR1 and CDR2 (germline): ENHRY, SYGVKD. Losses at the gene ends were 5 bases for V and 0 bases for J; bases not matched to a gene: 13. This CDR3 has 18 residues. CDR3 DNA: TGTGCCATCAGTACTACAGAGGCGGGAGGCCCTAGCACAGATACGCAGTATTTT. Translated: CAISTTEAGGPSTDTQYF.

The V and J genes are TRBV3-1 (or the pseudogene TRBV3-2) and TRBJ2-7; 8 nucleotides match TRBD1. Germline CDR1 is LGHDT and CDR2 is YNNKEL (reference sequence). CDR3 length: 16 amino acids. J lost 2 bases, V lost 2 bases, and 8 bases had no gene match. As DNA, the CDR3 is TGTGCCAGCAGCCAACCTAGGGGACAGGCTCCCTACGAGCAGTACTTC. This encodes CASSQPRGQAPYEQYF.

The J gene is TRBJ2-1, the V gene TRBV5-4, with D perhaps TRBD2 (5 bases). CDR1 and CDR2 from the germline V gene are SGHNT and YYREEE (reference sequence). The CDR3 totals 12 residues. V dropped 4 bases and J dropped 5 bases, with 7 bases sitting between them. CDR3 DNA: TGTGCCAGCAGCGGACTCAACAATGAGCAGTTCTTC. Protein product: CASSGLNNEQFF. Filled out from reference TRBV5-4 and TRBJ2-1, the complete variable domain reads ETGVTQSPTHLIKTRGQQVTLRCSSQSGHNTVSWYQQALGQGPQFIFQYYREEENGRGNFPPRFSGLQFPNYSSELNVNALELDDSALYLCASSGLNNEQFFGPGTRLTVL.

This clone was seen more than once but under ten times. The chain links TRBV11-2 to TRBJ2-1; 10 bases agree with TRBD1. The CDR3 is made up of 17 amino acids. Germline lookup yields CDR1 SGHAT and CDR2 FQNNGV. The ends lost 1 base at V and 4 bases at J; junction bases unmatched: 7. The CDR3 here is CASSLGEDRGIYNEQFF. CDR3 DNA sequence: TGTGCCAGCAGCTTAGGAGAGGACAGGGGGATTTACAATGAGCAGTTCTTC.

V is TRBV27 and J is TRBJ2-7; tentatively, D is TRBD2 (5 bases). Germline V gene data show CDR1 as MNHEY and CDR2 as SMNVEV (reference sequence). V was shortened by 3 bases and J by 6 bases, with 15 bases between the two germline ends. The CDR3 extends over 14 amino acids. The CDR3 spells CASSFGRETREQYF. The CDR3 DNA reads TGTGCCAGCAGTTTCGGTAGGGAGACTCGCGAGCAGTACTTC.

This sequence joins TRBV6-4 and TRBJ2-7; a possible D gene is TRBD2 (5 bases). This CDR3 is built from 15 residues. V lost 2 bases and J lost 4, with 15 bases in between. CDR1 and CDR2 from the germline V gene are MRHNA and SNTAGT. The CDR3 DNA reads TGTGCCAGCAGTGACGTGGAGGAGCGTGATTACGAGCAGTACTTC. As protein: CASSDVEERDYEQYF.

This clone came up once. The CDR3 sequence: CASSSLIRGTEAFF. CDR3 bases: TGTGCCAGCAGCTCACTAATTCGGGGCACTGAAGCTTTCTTT. J is TRBJ1-1 and V is TRBV6-2 or TRBV6-3, with D unresolved. Trimming stripped 6 bases from V and 4 bases from J, with 15 bases between. The CDR3 has 14 residues. The germline gives CDR1 MNHEY, CDR2 SVGEGT.

The chain recombines TRBV5-6 with TRBJ1-2; D unresolved. This CDR3 is built from 16 residues. Between the trimmed V and J ends, which lost 1 base and 7 bases, there was a span of 20 bases. The germline gives CDR1 SGHDT, CDR2 YYEEEE. Written as DNA, the CDR3 is TGTGCCAGCAGCTTGCGGGGTAGCACCGTAATAGGTGGCTACACCTTC. It encodes CASSLRGSTVIGGYTF.

The chain joins TRBV7-8 to TRBJ2-2; the match to TRBD2 covers 7 bases. The V gene end was trimmed by 3 bases and the J gene end by 4 bases; junction bases not matched to a gene: 5. Germline CDR1 SGHVS, CDR2 FQNEAQ. The length of the CDR3 is 15 residues. CDR3 bases: TGTGCCAGCAGCTTCGACGCTAGCGGCACCGGGGAGCTGTTTTTT. Its translation: CASSFDASGTGELFF.

The V call is TRBV5-1, the J call TRBJ1-2, with D possibly being TRBD1 (6 bases). The germline gives CDR1 SGHRS, CDR2 YFSETQ. The V and J ends lost 3 bases and 2 bases respectively, with 11 bases between them. This CDR3 has 14 amino acids. Written as DNA, the CDR3 is TGCGCCAGCAGCTCCTTGCAGGGGAACTATGGCTACACCTTC. Protein sequence: CASSSLQGNYGYTF.

The V and J genes are TRBV4-1 and TRBJ1-5; possible D gene TRBD1, 6 bases. The germline CDR1 and CDR2 sequences are MGHRA and YSYEKL. The CDR3 spans 14 residues. V gave up 1 base and J gave up 3 bases, with 7 bases separating them. CDR3 sequence: CASSQGGPNQPQHF. The CDR3 bases are TGCGCCAGCAGCCAAGGGGGGCCCAATCAGCCCCAGCATTTT.

The chain joins TRBV28 to TRBJ1-1, with a weak D call TRBD1 (5 bases). From germline, CDR1 is MDHEN and CDR2 SYDVKM. V was pared by 2 bases and J by 0 bases, with 10 bases between. The CDR3 is 15 residues long. CDR3 DNA sequence: TGTGCCAGCAGTTTACGGGGGAATATGAACACTGAAGCTTTCTTT. As protein: CASSLRGNMNTEAFF.

The chain is built from TRBV9 and TRBJ1-2; 9 positions agree with TRBD1. Germline CDR1 SGDLS, CDR2 YYNGEE. The CDR3 length is 14 residues. The V gene end was trimmed by 4 bases and the J gene end by 7 bases; junction bases not matched to a gene: 8. Here the CDR3 DNA reads TGTGCCAGCAGCCCGACAGGGGGGCCTTTTGGCTACACCTTC. Its protein is CASSPTGGPFGYTF.

The chain links TRBV24-1 to TRBJ2-2, with TRBD2 identical over 8 bases. There are 13 residues in the CDR3. The V segment lost 6 bases and the J segment 7 bases; nucleotides outside the gene matches: 3. Germline-derived CDR1 and CDR2 are KGHDR and SFDVKD. CDR3 bases: TGTGCCACCAGTCCCAGCGGGAGCGGGGAGCTGTTTTTT. Amino acid sequence: CATSPSGSGELFF.

The rearrangement joins TRBV6-5 to TRBJ2-1; possible D gene TRBD1, 6 bases. The CDR3 runs to 15 residues. Trimming took off 6 bases at V and 8 bases at J, with 20 bases between the two ends. Germline assignment: CDR1 MNHEY and CDR2 SVGAGI. The CDR3, as DNA: TGTGCCAGCAGCCCCATCGACAGGATCAGGGATGAGCAGTTCTTC. Its protein is CASSPIDRIRDEQFF.

The chain joins TRBV18 to TRBJ2-3, with TRBD1 identical over 7 bases. The ends lost 3 bases at V and 2 bases at J; junction bases unmatched: 2. Germline V gene data show CDR1 as KGHSH and CDR2 as LQKENI. The CDR3 loop spans 14 amino acids. In nucleotides, the CDR3 is TGTGCCAGCTCACCCGGGACAGTCACAGATACGCAGTATTTT. Its protein product is CASSPGTVTDTQYF.

The CDR3 reads CASKVGVNTGELFF. The CDR3 DNA follows: TGTGCCAGTAAGGTCGGGGTGAACACCGGGGAGCTGTTTTTT. This rearrangement joins TRBV19 to TRBJ2-2, with D possibly TRBD2 on 5 matching bases. Germline CDR1 is LNHDA and CDR2 is SQIVND (reference sequence). V was clipped by 7 bases and J by 1 base, with 10 bases between them. The CDR3 extends over 14 amino acids.

The chain links TRBV19 to TRBJ2-1; TRBD1 aligns across 9 bases. CDR3 length: 15 residues. The V gene end was trimmed by 5 bases and the J gene end by 6 bases; junction bases not matched to a gene: 8. Germline assignment: CDR1 LNHDA and CDR2 SQIVND (reference sequence). The CDR3: CASSLSGTGSNEQFF. The CDR3 DNA reads TGTGCCAGTAGTTTATCCGGGACAGGGAGCAATGAGCAGTTCTTC.